This T cell receptor (beta chain) was observed in a study of blood T cell repertoires in COVID-19. Study in general: Sites across the United States, Italy and Spain contributed samples from acute and convalescent COVID-19. PBMCs, B-cell-depleted T cells, or T cells provided the cDNA or gDNA that made up the material.

CDR3 length equals 14 residues. In germline, CDR1 is MGHDK, CDR2 SYGVNS. V was trimmed by 0 bases and J by 7 bases, leaving 12 bases between them. The authors' processing: Amplifying reference gene primers gave estimates of nucleated cell counts. The assay was immunoSEQ multiplex PCR, and TCRdb's table has in-frame clones only and misses some. The V and J calls and the clone size are those of that table, but D and trimming were determined from the DNA. The sample holds a few hundred thousand clones; 70% to 90% are singletons and the top ten take 4.1%. Input material: peripheral blood. The chain employs TRBV25-1 and TRBJ1-1, with a possible D match to TRBD1 (5 bases). The source is a woman between 45 and 65 years old with active or convalescent COVID-19. The CDR3 region is CASSEYEATDEAFF. The CDR3, as DNA: TGTGCCAGCAGTGAATATGAGGCGACAGATGAAGCTTTCTTT.